This TCR beta chain was obtained from a study of CD8 T cells in ankylosing spondylitis. Each CDR3 protein gets one entry after TCRdb re-called the 5' RACE reads with MiXCR. The table has just under 350,000 distinct CDR3 sequences, roughly 14% seen once. Source material: blood, either unsorted or a sorted T cell fraction (not recorded which). This sequence was found in a male donor with ankylosing spondylitis or in good health (not recorded which).

CDR3 sequence reads: CASSPDRAPPEYF. The DNA for the CDR3 is TGTGCCAGCAGTCCCGACAGGGCCCCTCCGGAGTACTTC. This chain uses TRBV6-6 with TRBJ2-7; 7 bases match TRBD1. The CDR3 is 13 residues long. Germline V gene sequence: CDR1 MNHNY, CDR2 SVGAGI (reference sequence). J gave up 11 bases and V 5 bases, and 12 bases lay outside the gene matches.